The 7 T cell receptor beta chains listed next were all sequenced from one sample in a study of identical twins. TCRdb itself ran the 5' RACE reads through MiXCR, one entry per CDR3 protein. The table includes some 710,000 distinct CDR3 sequences, 6.1% detected once. Specimen: naive T cells sorted from blood. These receptor sequences come from a man between 18 and 29 years old in good health.

This clonotype has ten or more counts. The CDR3 sequence: CDNPGRAYEQYV. CDR3 coding DNA: TGCGACAACCCCGGCAGAGCCTACGAGCAGTACGTC. The chain recombines TRBV27 with TRBJ2-7; D ambiguous. The V gene's germline CDR1 is MNHEY and CDR2 SMNVEV (reference sequence). This CDR3 has 12 amino acids.

This clonotype showed up just a few times. The J gene is TRBJ2-1, the V gene TRBV30, with D maybe TRBD2 (6 bases). Germline-derived CDR1 and CDR2 are GTSNPN and SVGIG (reference sequence). This CDR3 region has 14 residues. V lost 8 bases to trimming and J lost 4 bases, with 18 bases between them. The CDR3 region is CAGSLAGMYNEQFF. CDR3 DNA sequence: TGTGCCGGCTCCCTGGCGGGGATGTACAATGAGCAGTTCTTC.

Many counts were recorded for this clonotype. The CDR3 reads CATSRDGSLDEQFF. For the CDR3, the DNA is TGTGCCACCAGCAGAGATGGGTCGTTGGATGAGCAGTTCTTC. This chain uses TRBV15 with TRBJ2-1, with no clear D. The V gene lost 0 bases and the J gene lost 8 bases, with 11 bases spanning the gap. Looked up from germline, CDR1 is LNHNV and CDR2 is YYDKDF (reference sequence). The CDR3 length is 14 residues.

This clonotype was observed at least ten times. J is TRBJ1-1 and V is TRBV7-6, with D unclear. There are 14 residues in the CDR3. Germline V CDR1 and CDR2: SGHVS, FNYEAQ. The V and J ends lost 1 base and 1 base respectively, with 7 bases between them. The CDR3 DNA reads as TGTGCCAGCAGCTTAGGGGCACCGAACACTGAAGCTTTCTTT. As protein: CASSLGAPNTEAFF.

J is TRBJ2-2 and V is TRBV7-6; possibly TRBD1 for D (5 bases). V lost 6 bases, J lost 6 bases, and 8 bases lay in between. Germline-derived CDR1 and CDR2 are SGHVS and FNYEAQ. The CDR3 is 12 residues long. CDR3 in DNA: TGTGCCAGCAGGGAAGGGGCCGGGGAGCTGTTTTTT. This sequence encodes CASREGAGELFF.

There are a few counts of this clonotype. This chain joins TRBV7-7 and TRBJ2-5, with 8 bases aligning to TRBD2. The CDR3 contains 16 residues. CDR1 and CDR2 (germline): SSHAT, FNYEAQ (reference sequence). Unmatched junction bases numbered 12, after V lost 5 bases and J lost 4 bases. DNA for the CDR3: TGTGCCAGCAGCCCGGGGTTAGCGGGATCCGGAGAGACCCAGTACTTC. Its protein is CASSPGLAGSGETQYF.

This clonotype was seen repeatedly, ten times or more. The chain is built from TRBV12-3 or TRBV12-4 and TRBJ1-4, with no clear D. Trimming shortened V by 2 bases and J by 7 bases, and 5 bases separated the two germline ends. The CDR3 is made up of 12 amino acids. The CDR3 loop reads CASSLRPEKLFF. CDR3 nucleotides: TGTGCCAGCAGTTTACGCCCTGAAAAACTGTTTTTT.